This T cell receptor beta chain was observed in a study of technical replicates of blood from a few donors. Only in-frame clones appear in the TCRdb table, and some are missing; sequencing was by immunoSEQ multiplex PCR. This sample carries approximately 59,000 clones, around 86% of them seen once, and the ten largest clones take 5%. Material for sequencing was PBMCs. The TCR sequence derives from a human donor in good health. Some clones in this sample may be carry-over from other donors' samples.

The CDR3 nucleotides read TGTGCCAGCACTCCGAGGGGGGGGGCTTATGAGACCCAGTACTTC. Amino acids: CASTPRGGAYETQYF. This chain links TRBV6-6 with TRBJ2-5; possibly TRBD2 for D (7 bases). Germline loops: CDR1 MNHNY, CDR2 SVGAGI (reference sequence). There are 15 residues in the CDR3. Trimming removed 7 bases at V and 5 bases at J, with 20 bases between.